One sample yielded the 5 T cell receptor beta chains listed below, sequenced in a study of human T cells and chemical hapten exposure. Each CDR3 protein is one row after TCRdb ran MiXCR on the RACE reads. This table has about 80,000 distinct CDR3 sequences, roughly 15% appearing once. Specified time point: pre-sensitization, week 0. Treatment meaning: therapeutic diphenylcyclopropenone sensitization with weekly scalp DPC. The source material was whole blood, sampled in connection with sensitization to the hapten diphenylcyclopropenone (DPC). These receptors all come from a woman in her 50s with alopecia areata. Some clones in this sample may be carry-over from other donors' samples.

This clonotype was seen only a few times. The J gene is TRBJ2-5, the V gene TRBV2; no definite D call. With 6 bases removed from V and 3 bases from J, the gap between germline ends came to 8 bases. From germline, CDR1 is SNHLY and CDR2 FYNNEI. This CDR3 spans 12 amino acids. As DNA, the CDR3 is TGTGCCAGCAGCCGGAGAGAAGAGACCCAGTACTTC. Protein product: CASSRREETQYF.

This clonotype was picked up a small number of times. CDR3 protein: CASSLPKQDEQFF. CDR3 coding DNA: TGTGCCAGCAGCTTACCGAAGCAGGATGAGCAGTTCTTC. This rearrangement joins TRBV7-8 to TRBJ2-1; D gene ambiguous. V dropped 2 bases and J dropped 8 bases, with 10 bases sitting between them. Germline V gene lookup returns CDR1 SGHVS and CDR2 FQNEAQ. There are 13 residues in the CDR3. Together with reference TRBV7-8 and TRBJ2-1, the CDR3 gives the full variable domain: GAGVSQSPRYKVAKRGQDVALRCDPISGHVSLFWYQQALGQGPEFLTYFQNEAQLDKSGLPSDRFFAERPEGSVSTLKIQRTQQEDSAVYLCASSLPKQDEQFFGPGTRLTVL.

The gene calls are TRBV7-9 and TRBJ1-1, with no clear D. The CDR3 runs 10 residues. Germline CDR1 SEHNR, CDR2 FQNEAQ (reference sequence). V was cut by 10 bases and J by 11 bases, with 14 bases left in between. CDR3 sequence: CATGRAGAFF. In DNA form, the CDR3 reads TGTGCCACCGGAAGAGCGGGCGCTTTCTTT.

CDR3 DNA: TGTGCCAGCAGTGAAAGGGGGGTAACCGAGCAGTTCTTC. Translating it yields CASSERGVTEQFF. The chain has TRBV2 and TRBJ2-1; D may correspond to TRBD1 or TRBD2 (6 bases each). The CDR3 is 13 residues long. CDR1 and CDR2 from the germline V gene are SNHLY and FYNNEI. V dropped 2 bases and J dropped 10 bases, with 12 bases sitting between them.

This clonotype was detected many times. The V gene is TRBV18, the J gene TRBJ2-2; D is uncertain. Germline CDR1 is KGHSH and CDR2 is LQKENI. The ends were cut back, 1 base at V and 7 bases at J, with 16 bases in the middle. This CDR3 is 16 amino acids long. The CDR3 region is CASSPLPSGFVGELFF. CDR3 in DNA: TGTGCCAGCTCACCACTCCCGAGTGGGTTTGTCGGGGAGCTGTTTTTT.